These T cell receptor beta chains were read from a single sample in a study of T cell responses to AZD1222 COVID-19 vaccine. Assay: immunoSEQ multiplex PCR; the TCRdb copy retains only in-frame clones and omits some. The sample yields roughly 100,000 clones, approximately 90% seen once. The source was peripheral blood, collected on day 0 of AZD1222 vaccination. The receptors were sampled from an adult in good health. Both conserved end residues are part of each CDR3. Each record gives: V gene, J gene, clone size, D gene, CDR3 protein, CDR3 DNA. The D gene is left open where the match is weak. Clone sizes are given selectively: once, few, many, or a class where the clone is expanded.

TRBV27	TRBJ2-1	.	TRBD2	CATSLAGGPNEQFF	TGTGCCACCTCCCTAGCGGGAGGGCCCAATGAGCAGTTCTTC
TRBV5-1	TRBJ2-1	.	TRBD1	CASQTIEQGSSSEQFF	TGCGCCAGCCAAACGATTGAACAGGGGTCTTCCTCTGAGCAGTTCTTC
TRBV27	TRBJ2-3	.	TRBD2	CASSALPGGAQYF	TGTGCCAGCTCAGCCCTGCCGGGAGGGGCGCAGTATTTT
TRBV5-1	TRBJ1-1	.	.	CASSFNSRTTSGTEAFF	TGCGCCAGCAGCTTTAATTCCCGGACTACCTCGGGCACTGAAGCTTTCTTT
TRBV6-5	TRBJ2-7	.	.	CASRLTGSYEQYF	TGTGCCAGCAGACTTACCGGCTCCTACGAGCAGTACTTC
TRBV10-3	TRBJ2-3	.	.	CATSGAFGGITDTQYF	TGTGCCACCTCGGGCGCATTCGGCGGGATCACAGATACGCAGTATTTT
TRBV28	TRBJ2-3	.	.	CASSWVTDTQYF	TGTGCCAGCTCTTGGGTAACAGATACGCAGTATTTT
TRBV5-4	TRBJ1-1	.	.	CASKRSYTEAFF	TGTGCCAGCAAACGATCCTACACTGAAGCTTTCTTT
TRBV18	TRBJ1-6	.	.	CASSPQAGGLNSPLHF	TGTGCCAGCTCACCACAGGCAGGAGGGTTGAATTCACCCCTCCACTTT
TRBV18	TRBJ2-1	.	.	CASSPPGQRGDEQFF	TGTGCCAGCTCACCTCCGGGACAAAGAGGGGATGAGCAGTTCTTC
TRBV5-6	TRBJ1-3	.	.	CASSLGFFSGNTIYF	TGTGCCAGCAGCTTGGGTTTTTTCTCTGGAAACACCATATATTTT
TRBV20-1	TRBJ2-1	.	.	CSAREVGVVFF	TGCAGTGCTAGAGAGGTGGGAGTTGTGTTCTTC
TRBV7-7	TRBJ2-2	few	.	CASSLAANLASSGGELFF	TGTGCTAGCAGCTTAGCTGCCAATTTGGCCTCATCGGGCGGGGAGCTGTTTTTT
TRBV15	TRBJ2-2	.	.	CATSPQFTGELFF	TGTGCCACCAGCCCACAGTTCACCGGGGAGCTGTTTTTT
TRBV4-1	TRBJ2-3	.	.	CASSQDGVQANTQYF	TGCGCCAGCAGCCAAGATGGGGTTCAGGCCAATACGCAGTATTTT
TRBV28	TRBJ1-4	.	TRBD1	CASKGTANEKLFF	TGTGCCAGTAAAGGGACAGCCAATGAAAAACTGTTTTTT
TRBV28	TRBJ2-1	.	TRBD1	CASKRTGGYNEQFF	TGTGCCAGCAAGAGGACAGGGGGTTACAATGAGCAGTTCTTC
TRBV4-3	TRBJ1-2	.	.	CASSQVKGDRMGYTF	TGCGCCAGCAGCCAAGTAAAGGGAGACAGGATGGGCTACACCTTC